These 17 T cell receptor beta chains originate from one sample sequenced in a study of long-term antiretroviral therapy in people with HIV. Runs used v3.0 of the immunoSEQ assay and were done at survey level. Method: immunoSEQ multiplex PCR; TCRdb's copy keeps in-frame clones and lacks some. Here the sample spans 17,000 or so clones, approximately 81% being singletons. The material was unsorted PBMCs, obtained 3.2 to 3.4 years after starting antiretroviral therapy. Receptors were obtained from a woman aged 40 to 49 with HIV.

The rearrangement links TRBV10-3 to TRBJ2-5; D is uncertain. The ends were cut back, 4 bases at V and 5 bases at J, with 5 bases in the middle. The germline CDR1 and CDR2 sequences are ENHRY and SYGVKD. The CDR3 consists of 11 residues. CDR3 sequence reads: CAISGGETQYF. CDR3 sequence (DNA): TGTGCCATCAGTGGTGGGGAGACCCAGTACTTC.

V usage is TRBV6-6 and J usage is TRBJ1-2; D is ambiguous. CDR3 size: 13 residues. Germline V gene data show CDR1 as MNHNY and CDR2 as SVGAGI (reference sequence). The V end was cut by 7 bases, the J end by 3 bases, with 12 bases between. The CDR3 spells CASIKQRDYGYTF. In DNA form, the CDR3 reads TGTGCCAGCATTAAACAGCGAGACTATGGCTACACCTTC.

In this sample, this clone is large (0.1 to 1%). This chain links TRBV7-8 with TRBJ1-5; the match to TRBD1 covers 9 bases. Trimming cost V 1 base and J 7 bases; bases outside gene matches: 5. The CDR3 is 15 amino acids. Germline CDR1 and CDR2: SGHVS and FQNEAQ. CDR3 coding DNA: TGTGCCAGCAGCTTAGGGACAGGGGTTCAACAGCCCCAGCATTTT. Protein: CASSLGTGVQQPQHF.

This rearrangement joins TRBV5-5 to TRBJ2-1; 8 nucleotides line up with TRBD2. Germline values: CDR1 SGHKS, CDR2 YYEKEE (reference sequence). V lost 3 bases to trimming and J lost 8 bases; unmatched junction nucleotides: 10. The CDR3 has 15 amino acids. CDR3 residues: CASSSNGGAWDEQFF. In nucleotides, the CDR3 is TGTGCCAGCAGCTCCAACGGGGGGGCCTGGGATGAGCAGTTCTTC.

The chain carries TRBV5-1 and TRBJ1-4; 7 positions agree with TRBD1. The CDR3 length is 14 residues. Germline assignment: CDR1 SGHRS and CDR2 YFSETQ. With 0 bases clipped from V and 8 bases from J, the junction kept 4 bases outside the gene matches. In nucleotides, the CDR3 is TGCGCCAGCAGCTTGGGACAGGGAGGCGAAAAACTGTTTTTT. Its translation is CASSLGQGGEKLFF.

This chain links TRBV7-9 with TRBJ2-1, with 10 positions matching TRBD2. The V gene's germline CDR1 is SEHNR and CDR2 FQNEAQ (reference sequence). There are 15 residues in the CDR3. With V trimmed by 6 bases and J by 7 bases, 9 bases remained unmatched. The chain's CDR3 is CASRQRTSGLNEQFF. The CDR3 nucleotides are TGTGCCAGCAGACAACGGACTAGCGGACTAAATGAGCAGTTCTTC.

This clone showed up just once. The V and J genes are TRBV5-1 and TRBJ1-4; 8 bases are a match to TRBD1. V was clipped by 4 bases and J by 9 bases; unmatched bases: 11. The CDR3 is 15 amino acids. CDR1 is SGHRS, CDR2 YFSETQ, per germline. The CDR3: CASSNPTGANQKLFF. The CDR3 DNA reads TGCGCCAGCAGCAACCCGACAGGGGCGAACCAAAAACTGTTTTTT.

The CDR3 is CASSVQQNTEAFF. The CDR3 DNA reads TGTGCCAGCAGTGTTCAGCAGAACACTGAAGCTTTCTTT. The rearrangement joins TRBV2 to TRBJ1-1; D not resolved. The V gene's germline CDR1 is SNHLY and CDR2 FYNNEI. Trimming removed 4 bases at V and 1 base at J, with 7 bases between. The CDR3 loop spans 13 amino acids.

The CDR3 region is CAISDGGSFLDTQYF. CDR3 nucleotide sequence: TGTGCCATCAGTGACGGGGGGAGCTTCTTGGATACGCAGTATTTT. This chain connects TRBV10-3 to TRBJ2-3, with 7 bases that match TRBD2. The germline V gene has CDR1 ENHRY and CDR2 SYGVKD. After removal of 3 bases from V and 6 bases from J, the junction contained 9 bases not matched to a gene. The CDR3 covers 15 residues.

This chain connects TRBV2 to TRBJ2-2; D not certain. The ends were cut back, 5 bases at V and 5 bases at J, with 12 bases in the middle. Per the germline V gene, CDR1 is SNHLY and CDR2 is FYNNEI. This CDR3 region has 14 residues. The CDR3 loop reads CASSTRIRTGELFF. The CDR3 DNA reads TGTGCCAGCAGTACCAGGATTCGGACCGGGGAGCTGTTTTTT.

J is TRBJ1-3 and V is TRBV5-1; D not resolved. The germline V and J ends were trimmed by 4 bases and 3 bases, with 11 bases remaining between them. The CDR3 extends over 14 amino acids. CDR1 SGHRS and CDR2 YFSETQ come from the germline V gene. The CDR3 reads CASSPALDGNTIYF. In nucleotides, the CDR3 is TGCGCCAGCAGCCCAGCTCTAGATGGAAACACCATATATTTT. The whole variable domain, filled in from reference TRBV5-1 and TRBJ1-3, reads KAGVTQTPRYLIKTRGQQVTLSCSPISGHRSVSWYQQTPGQGLQFLFEYFSETQRNKGNFPGRFSGRQFSNSRSEMNVSTLELGDSALYLCASSPALDGNTIYFGEGSWLTVV.

Here the CDR3 reads CASSGTGGTNNSPLHF. The CDR3 coding sequence is TGTGCCAGCAGTGGGACAGGGGGCACGAATAATTCACCCCTCCACTTT. The chain carries TRBV6-6 and TRBJ1-6; 12 nucleotides match TRBD1. V gave up 5 bases and J gave up 5 bases; unmatched junction bases: 4. Looked up from germline, CDR1 is MNHNY and CDR2 is SVGAGI (reference sequence). The CDR3 is 16 residues long.

This chain joins TRBV7-2 and TRBJ2-6; D not resolved. Germline V gene data show CDR1 as SGHTA and CDR2 as FQGNSA. V dropped 1 base and J dropped 0 bases, with 7 bases sitting between them. CDR3 length: 16 residues. The CDR3 region has the DNA TGTGCCAGCAGCTTAGGGCAGGCCTCTGGGGCCAACGTCCTGACTTTC. Its translation is CASSLGQASGANVLTF.

V gene TRBV7-9 combines with J gene TRBJ1-6; 7 nucleotides line up with TRBD1. Germline CDR1 and CDR2: SEHNR and FQNEAQ (reference sequence). J lost 5 bases, V lost 6 bases, and 7 bases had no gene match. This CDR3 is 15 amino acids long. The DNA of the CDR3 is TGTGCCAGCAGATACTCCGGGACAGATAATTCACCCCTCCACTTT. Its protein product is CASRYSGTDNSPLHF.

The chain joins TRBV7-9 to TRBJ1-2, with D maybe TRBD1 (5 bases). Germline-derived CDR1 and CDR2 are SEHNR and FQNEAQ (reference sequence). CDR3 length: 13 residues. The germline V and J ends were trimmed by 3 bases and 9 bases, with 14 bases remaining between them. The DNA of the CDR3 is TGTGCCAGCAGCTTGTTAGGGGAGGGAAGCTACACCTTC. Its translation: CASSLLGEGSYTF.

The chain is built from TRBV11-2 and TRBJ2-5; 9 positions match TRBD1. The CDR3 contains 15 residues. Germline loops: CDR1 SGHAT, CDR2 FQNNGV. The junction had 8 bases not matched to a gene; V was cut back by 5 bases and J by 4 bases. The CDR3 protein is CASSPGDRAGETQYF. DNA of the CDR3: TGTGCCAGCAGCCCAGGGGACAGGGCCGGAGAGACCCAGTACTTC.

The DNA of the CDR3 is TGTGCCAGCAGTCAAAGGGGCGACACTGAAGCTTTCTTT. Translation: CASSQRGDTEAFF. The chain joins TRBV7-9 to TRBJ1-1; perhaps TRBD1 as D (5 bases). The CDR3 is made up of 13 amino acids. V lost 6 bases and J 3 bases, leaving 11 bases between the germline ends. The germline CDR1 and CDR2 sequences are SEHNR and FQNEAQ (reference sequence).